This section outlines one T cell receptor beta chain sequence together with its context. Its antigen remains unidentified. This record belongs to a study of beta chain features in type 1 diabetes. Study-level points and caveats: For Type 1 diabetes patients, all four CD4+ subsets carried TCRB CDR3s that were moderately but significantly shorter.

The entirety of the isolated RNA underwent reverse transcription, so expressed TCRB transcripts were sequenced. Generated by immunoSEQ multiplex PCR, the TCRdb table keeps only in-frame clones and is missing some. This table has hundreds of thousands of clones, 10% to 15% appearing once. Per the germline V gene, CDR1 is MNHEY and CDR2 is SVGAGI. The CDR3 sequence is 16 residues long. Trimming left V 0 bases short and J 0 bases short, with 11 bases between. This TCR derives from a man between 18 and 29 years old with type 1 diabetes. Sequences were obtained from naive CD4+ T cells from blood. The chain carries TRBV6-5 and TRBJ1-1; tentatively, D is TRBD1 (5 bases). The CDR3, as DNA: TGTGCCAGCAGTTACTCGAGCGGGACGGTGAACACTGAAGCTTTCTTT. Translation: CASSYSSGTVNTEAFF.